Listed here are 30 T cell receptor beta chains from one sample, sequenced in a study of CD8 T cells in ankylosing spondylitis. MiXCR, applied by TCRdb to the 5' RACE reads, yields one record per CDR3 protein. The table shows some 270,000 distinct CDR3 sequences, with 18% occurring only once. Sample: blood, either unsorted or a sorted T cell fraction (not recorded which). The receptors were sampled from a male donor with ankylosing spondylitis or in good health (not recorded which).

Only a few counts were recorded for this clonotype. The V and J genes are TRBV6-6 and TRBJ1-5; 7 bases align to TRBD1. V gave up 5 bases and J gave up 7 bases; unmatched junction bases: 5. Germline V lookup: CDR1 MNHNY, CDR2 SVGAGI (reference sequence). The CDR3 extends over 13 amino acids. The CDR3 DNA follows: TGTGCCAGCAGTGACAGGGTCGAACAGCCCCAGCATTTT. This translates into CASSDRVEQPQHF.

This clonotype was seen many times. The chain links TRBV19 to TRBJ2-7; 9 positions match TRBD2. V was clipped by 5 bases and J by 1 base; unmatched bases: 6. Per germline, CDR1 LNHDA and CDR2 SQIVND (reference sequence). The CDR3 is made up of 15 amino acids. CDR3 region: CASSVVAGASYEQYF. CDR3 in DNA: TGTGCCAGTAGTGTCGTAGCGGGAGCTTCCTACGAGCAGTACTTC.

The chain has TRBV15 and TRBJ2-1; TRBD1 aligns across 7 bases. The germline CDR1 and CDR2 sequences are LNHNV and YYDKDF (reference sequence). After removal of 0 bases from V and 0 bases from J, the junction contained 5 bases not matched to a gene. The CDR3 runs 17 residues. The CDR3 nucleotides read TGTGCCACCAGCAGAGAAGGGGGCGCGAGCTCCTACAATGAGCAGTTCTTC. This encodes CATSREGGASSYNEQFF. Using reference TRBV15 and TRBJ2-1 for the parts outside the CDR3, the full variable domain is DAMVIQNPRYQVTQFGKPVTLSCSQTLNHNVMYWYQQKSSQAPKLLFHYYDKDFNNEADTPDNFQSRRPNTSFCFLDIRSPGLGDTAMYLCATSREGGASSYNEQFFGPGTRLTVL.

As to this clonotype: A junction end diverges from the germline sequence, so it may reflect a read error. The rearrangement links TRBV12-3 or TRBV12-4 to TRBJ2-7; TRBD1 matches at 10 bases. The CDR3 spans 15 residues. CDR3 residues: CTSSTRDRGYYEQYF. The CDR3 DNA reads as TGTACCAGCAGTACCCGGGACAGGGGCTACTACGAGCAGTACTTC.

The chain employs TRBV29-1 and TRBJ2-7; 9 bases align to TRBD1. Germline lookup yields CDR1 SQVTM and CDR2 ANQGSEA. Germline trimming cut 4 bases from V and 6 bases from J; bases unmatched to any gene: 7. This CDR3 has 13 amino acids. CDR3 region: CSVVGQGYSEQYF. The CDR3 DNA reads TGCAGCGTTGTGGGACAGGGATATAGCGAGCAGTACTTC.

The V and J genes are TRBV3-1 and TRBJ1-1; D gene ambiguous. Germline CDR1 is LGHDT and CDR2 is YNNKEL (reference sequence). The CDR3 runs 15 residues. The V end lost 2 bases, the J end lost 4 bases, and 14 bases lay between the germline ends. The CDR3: CASSQSLAGRTEAFF. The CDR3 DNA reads TGTGCCAGCAGCCAATCACTGGCTGGGCGCACTGAAGCTTTCTTT.

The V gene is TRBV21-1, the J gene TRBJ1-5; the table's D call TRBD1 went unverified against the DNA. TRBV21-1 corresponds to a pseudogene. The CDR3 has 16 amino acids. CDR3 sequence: CASSKGGGQGAQPQHF. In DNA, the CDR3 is TGTGCCAGCAGCAAAGGTGGAGGACAGGGGGCTCAGCCCCAGCATTTT.

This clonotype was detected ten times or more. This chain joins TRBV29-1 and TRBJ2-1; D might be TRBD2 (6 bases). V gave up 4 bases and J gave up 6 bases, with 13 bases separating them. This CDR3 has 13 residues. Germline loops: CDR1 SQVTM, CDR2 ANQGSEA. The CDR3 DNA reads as TGCAGCGTTGGGCGGGATACGTTCAATGAGCAGTTCTTC. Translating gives CSVGRDTFNEQFF.

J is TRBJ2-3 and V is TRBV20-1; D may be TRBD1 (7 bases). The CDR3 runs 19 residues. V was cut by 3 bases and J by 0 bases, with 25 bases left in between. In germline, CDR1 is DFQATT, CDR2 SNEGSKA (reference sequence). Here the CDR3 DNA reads TGCAGTGCTAGTGGCGGGATCGGGACAGACGATATGAGCACAGATACGCAGTATTTT. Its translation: CSASGGIGTDDMSTDTQYF.

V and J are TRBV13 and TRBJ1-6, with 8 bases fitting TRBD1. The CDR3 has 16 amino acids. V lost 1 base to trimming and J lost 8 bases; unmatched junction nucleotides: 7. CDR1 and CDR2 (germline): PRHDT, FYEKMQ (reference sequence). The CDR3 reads CASSLELQGAYSPLHF. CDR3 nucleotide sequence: TGTGCCAGCAGCTTAGAACTTCAGGGGGCTTATTCACCCCTCCACTTT.

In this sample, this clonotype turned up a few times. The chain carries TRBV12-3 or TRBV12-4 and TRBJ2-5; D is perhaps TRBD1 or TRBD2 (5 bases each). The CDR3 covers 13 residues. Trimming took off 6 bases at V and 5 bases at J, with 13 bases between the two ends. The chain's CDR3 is CASSPGTVETQYF. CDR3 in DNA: TGTGCCAGCAGCCCAGGGACCGTGGAGACCCAGTACTTC.

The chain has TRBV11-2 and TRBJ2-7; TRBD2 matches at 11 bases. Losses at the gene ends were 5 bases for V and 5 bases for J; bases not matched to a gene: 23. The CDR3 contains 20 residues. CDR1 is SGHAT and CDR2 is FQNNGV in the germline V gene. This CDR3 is CASSPDVRRSLAGELHEQYF. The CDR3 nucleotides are TGTGCCAGCAGCCCAGACGTAAGACGGTCACTAGCGGGAGAGCTCCACGAGCAGTACTTC.

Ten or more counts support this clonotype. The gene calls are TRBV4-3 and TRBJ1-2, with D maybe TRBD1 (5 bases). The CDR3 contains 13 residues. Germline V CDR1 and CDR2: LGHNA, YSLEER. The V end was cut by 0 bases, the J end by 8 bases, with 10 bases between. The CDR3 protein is CASSQEGAGGYTF. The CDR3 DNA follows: TGCGCCAGCAGCCAAGAAGGGGCAGGGGGCTACACCTTC.

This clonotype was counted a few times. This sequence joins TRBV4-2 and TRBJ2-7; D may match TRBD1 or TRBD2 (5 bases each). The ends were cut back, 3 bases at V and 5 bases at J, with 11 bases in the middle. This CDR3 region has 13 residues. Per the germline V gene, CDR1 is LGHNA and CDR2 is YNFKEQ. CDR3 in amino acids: CASSHPVGDEQYF. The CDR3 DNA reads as TGTGCCAGCAGCCACCCCGTGGGGGACGAGCAGTACTTC.

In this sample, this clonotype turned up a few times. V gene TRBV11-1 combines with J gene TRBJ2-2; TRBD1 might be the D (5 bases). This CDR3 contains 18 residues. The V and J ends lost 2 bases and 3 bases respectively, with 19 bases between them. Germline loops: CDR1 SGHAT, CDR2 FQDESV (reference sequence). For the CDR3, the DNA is TGTGCCAGCAGCTTAATCCCCCATGGGGCCTGGCACACCGGGGAGCTGTTTTTT. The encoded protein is CASSLIPHGAWHTGELFF.

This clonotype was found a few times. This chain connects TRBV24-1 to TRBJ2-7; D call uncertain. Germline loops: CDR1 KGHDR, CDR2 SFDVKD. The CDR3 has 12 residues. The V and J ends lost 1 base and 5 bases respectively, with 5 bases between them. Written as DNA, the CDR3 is TGTGCCACCAGTGATTTCGGCCACGAGCAGTACTTC. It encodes CATSDFGHEQYF.

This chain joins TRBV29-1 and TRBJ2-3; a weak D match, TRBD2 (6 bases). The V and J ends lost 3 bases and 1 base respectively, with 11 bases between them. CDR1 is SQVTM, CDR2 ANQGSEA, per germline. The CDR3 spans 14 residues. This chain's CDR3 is CSVDGGYGTDTQYF. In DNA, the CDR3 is TGCAGCGTTGATGGAGGGTATGGCACAGATACGCAGTATTTT.

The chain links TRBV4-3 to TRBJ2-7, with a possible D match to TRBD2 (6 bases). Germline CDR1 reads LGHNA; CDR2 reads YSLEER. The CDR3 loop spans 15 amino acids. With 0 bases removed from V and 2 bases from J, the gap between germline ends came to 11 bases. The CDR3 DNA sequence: TGCGCCAGCAGCCAAGACCGGGACTTAACCTACGAGCAGTACTTC. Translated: CASSQDRDLTYEQYF.

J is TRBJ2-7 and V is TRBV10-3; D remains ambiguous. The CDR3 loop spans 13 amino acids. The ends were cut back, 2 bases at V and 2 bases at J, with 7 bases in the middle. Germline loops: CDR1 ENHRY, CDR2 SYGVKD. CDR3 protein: CAISEVYTYEQYF. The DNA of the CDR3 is TGTGCCATCAGTGAGGTCTACACCTACGAGCAGTACTTC.

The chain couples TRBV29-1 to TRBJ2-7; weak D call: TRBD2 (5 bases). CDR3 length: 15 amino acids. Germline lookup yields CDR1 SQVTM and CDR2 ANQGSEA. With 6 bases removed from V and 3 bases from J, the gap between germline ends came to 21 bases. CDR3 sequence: CSVEQDFPTGYEQYF. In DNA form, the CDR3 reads TGCAGCGTGGAGCAGGACTTCCCGACGGGCTACGAGCAGTACTTC.

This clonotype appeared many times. CDR3 bases: TGTGCCAGCAGCGTAGAAGGGGCAGGGTTTGATGAAGCTTTCTTT. Translated, it gives CASSVEGAGFDEAFF. This chain connects TRBV9 to TRBJ1-1; a possible D gene is TRBD1 (5 bases). CDR1 SGDLS and CDR2 YYNGEE come from the germline V gene. The length of the CDR3 is 15 residues. Between the trimmed V and J ends, which lost 0 bases and 7 bases, there was a span of 16 bases.

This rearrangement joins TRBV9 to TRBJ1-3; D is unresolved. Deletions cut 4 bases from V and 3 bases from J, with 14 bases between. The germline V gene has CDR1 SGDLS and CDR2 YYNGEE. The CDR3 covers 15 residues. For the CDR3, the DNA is TGTGCCAGCAGCCCTTCGGGGTCAGTTGGAAACACCATATATTTT. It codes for CASSPSGSVGNTIYF.

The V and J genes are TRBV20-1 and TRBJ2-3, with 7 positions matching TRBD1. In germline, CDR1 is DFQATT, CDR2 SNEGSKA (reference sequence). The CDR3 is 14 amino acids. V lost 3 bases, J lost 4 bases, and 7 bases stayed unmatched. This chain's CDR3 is CSASDRDGSDTQYF. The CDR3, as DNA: TGCAGTGCTAGCGACAGGGATGGGTCAGATACGCAGTATTTT.

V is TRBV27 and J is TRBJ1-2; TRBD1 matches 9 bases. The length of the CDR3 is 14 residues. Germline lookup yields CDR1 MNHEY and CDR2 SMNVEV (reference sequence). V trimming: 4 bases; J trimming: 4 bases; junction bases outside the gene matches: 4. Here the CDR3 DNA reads TGTGCCAGCAGTTCGACAGGGGGTGGCTATGGCTACACCTTC. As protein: CASSSTGGGYGYTF.

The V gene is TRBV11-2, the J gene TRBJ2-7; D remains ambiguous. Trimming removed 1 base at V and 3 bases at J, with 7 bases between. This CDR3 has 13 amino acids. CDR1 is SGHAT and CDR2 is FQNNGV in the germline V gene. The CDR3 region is CASSLADGYEQYF. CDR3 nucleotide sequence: TGTGCCAGCAGCTTAGCGGACGGCTACGAGCAGTACTTC.

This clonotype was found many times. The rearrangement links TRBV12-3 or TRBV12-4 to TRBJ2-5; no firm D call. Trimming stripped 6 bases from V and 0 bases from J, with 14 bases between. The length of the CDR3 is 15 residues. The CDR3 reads CASSELPRNQETQYF. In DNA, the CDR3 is TGTGCCAGCAGCGAACTCCCTAGGAACCAAGAGACCCAGTACTTC.

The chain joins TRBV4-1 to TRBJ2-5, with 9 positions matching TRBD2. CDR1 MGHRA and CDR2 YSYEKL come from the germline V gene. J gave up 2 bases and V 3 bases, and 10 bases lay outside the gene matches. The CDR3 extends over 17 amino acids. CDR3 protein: CASSQPETSGAQETQYF. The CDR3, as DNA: TGCGCCAGCAGCCAGCCCGAGACTAGCGGAGCTCAAGAGACCCAGTACTTC.

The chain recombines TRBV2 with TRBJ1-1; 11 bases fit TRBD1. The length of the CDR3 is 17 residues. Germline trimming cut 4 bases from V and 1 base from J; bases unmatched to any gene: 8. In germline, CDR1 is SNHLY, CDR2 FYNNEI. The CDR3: CASSVTWDRGSNTEAFF. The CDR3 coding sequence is TGTGCCAGCAGTGTAACCTGGGACAGGGGGTCGAACACTGAAGCTTTCTTT.

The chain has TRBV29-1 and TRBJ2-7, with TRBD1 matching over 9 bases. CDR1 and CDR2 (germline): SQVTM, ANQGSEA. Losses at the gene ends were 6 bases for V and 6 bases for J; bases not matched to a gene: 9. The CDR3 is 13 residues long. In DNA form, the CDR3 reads TGCAGCGTCAACCGGGACAGGGTACGCGAGCAGTACTTC. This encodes CSVNRDRVREQYF.

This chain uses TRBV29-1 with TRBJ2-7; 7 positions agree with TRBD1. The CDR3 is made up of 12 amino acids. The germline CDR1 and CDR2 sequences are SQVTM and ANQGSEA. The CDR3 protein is CRRRTGTYEQYF. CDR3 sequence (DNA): TGCAGGAGGAGGACAGGTACCTACGAGCAGTACTTC.